These T cell receptor beta chains were read from a single sample in a study of type 1 regulatory T cells. TCRdb itself ran the reads through MiXCR, one entry per CDR3 protein. The table has around 62,000 distinct CDR3 sequences, about 60% seen once. No antigen is known for these receptors. The sequenced sample consisted of cultured T cells, either the whole culture or a sorted T cell fraction (not recorded which). The receptors shown here come from a human donor in good health. CDR3s include the opening cysteine and the closing phenylalanine or tryptophan. A D gene is named only where the DNA matches it firmly. A row's size may be missing; if present it is once, few, many or a size class.

D,V,J,size,CDR3,DNA
.,TRBV24-1,TRBJ1-5,.,CATSVPGQPQHF,TGTGCCACCAGTGTCCCGGGCCAGCCCCAGCATTTT
TRBD1,TRBV19,TRBJ2-4,.,CASSETDRKNIQYF,TGTGCCAGTAGTGAGACGGACAGGAAGAACATTCAGTACTTC
.,TRBV6-2/TRBV6-3,TRBJ2-5,.,CASSRQLPQETQYF,TGTGCCAGCAGCCGACAACTACCTCAAGAGACCCAGTACTTC
.,TRBV24-1,TRBJ2-2,medium-sized,CATSPRNTGELFF,TGTGCCACCAGCCCGAGGAACACCGGGGAGCTGTTTTTT
.,TRBV5-5,TRBJ2-7,.,CASSFSYGHYEQYF,TGTGCCAGCAGCTTCAGCTACGGTCACTACGAGCAGTACTTC
.,TRBV20-1,TRBJ2-3,.,CSARATVYTQYF,TGCAGTGCTAGAGCCACGGTTTATACGCAGTATTTT
.,TRBV18,TRBJ2-1,.,CASSPLTGGGDNEQFF,TGTGCCAGCTCACCTCTGACTGGAGGGGGGGACAATGAGCAGTTCTTC
.,TRBV20-1,TRBJ2-4,.,CSAHWAGTKNIQYF,TGCAGTGCCCATTGGGCAGGGACCAAAAACATTCAGTACTTC
TRBD2,TRBV5-1,TRBJ2-3,.,CASRTSGTDTQYF,TGCGCCAGTCGGACTAGCGGCACAGATACGCAGTATTTT
.,TRBV7-2,TRBJ2-7,few,CASSFQGGSYEQYF,TGTGCCAGCAGCTTTCAGGGGGGGTCCTACGAGCAGTACTTC
TRBD2,TRBV7-6,TRBJ2-4,few,CASSPGKRDDKNIQYF,TGTGCCAGCAGCCCCGGGAAGCGGGATGACAAAAACATTCAGTACTTC
TRBD2,TRBV20-1,TRBJ2-1,few,CSAEQAASGRDEQFF,TGCAGTGCTGAACAGGCGGCTAGCGGGAGGGATGAGCAGTTCTTC
.,TRBV7-2,TRBJ1-3,once,CASSSTPGVGNTIYF,TGTGCCAGCAGTTCTACCCCGGGGGTCGGAAACACCATATATTTT
TRBD1,TRBV19,TRBJ1-1,.,CASWDRGGTEAFF,TGTGCCAGTTGGGACAGGGGAGGGACTGAAGCTTTCTTT
TRBD2,TRBV20-1,TRBJ2-5,.,CSARVGGGQAHQETQYF,TGCAGTGCTAGAGTAGGCGGGGGGCAGGCTCACCAAGAGACCCAGTACTTC
TRBD2,TRBV7-3,TRBJ2-2,.,CASSPTREAGVNTGELFF,TGTGCCAGCAGCCCGACCCGGGAAGCGGGAGTGAACACCGGGGAGCTGTTTTTT
TRBD1,TRBV18,TRBJ1-3,.,CASTPRVDRANGNTIYF,TGTGCCAGCACACCGAGGGTCGACAGGGCAAATGGAAACACCATATATTTT